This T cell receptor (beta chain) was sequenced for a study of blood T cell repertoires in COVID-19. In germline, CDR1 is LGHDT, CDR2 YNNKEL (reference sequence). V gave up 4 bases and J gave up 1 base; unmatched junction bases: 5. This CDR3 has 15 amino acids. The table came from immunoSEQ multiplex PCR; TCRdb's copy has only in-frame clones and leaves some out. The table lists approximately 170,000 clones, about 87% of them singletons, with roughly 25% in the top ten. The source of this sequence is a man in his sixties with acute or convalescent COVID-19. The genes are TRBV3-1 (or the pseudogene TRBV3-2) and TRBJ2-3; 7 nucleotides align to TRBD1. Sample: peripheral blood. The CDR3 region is CASSPSGTGTDTQYF. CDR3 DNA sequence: TGTGCCAGCAGCCCTTCCGGGACAGGCACAGATACGCAGTATTTT.